These 8 T cell receptor beta chains originate from one sample sequenced in a study of blood T cell repertoires in COVID-19. Repertoires were generated with immunoSEQ multiplex PCR, while TCRdb's copy carries only in-frame clones and drops some. The sample consists of under 200,000 clones, approximately 87% of them appearing once. Sample: peripheral blood. The receptors shown here come from a woman in her 70s with acute or convalescent COVID-19.

V usage is TRBV18 and J usage is TRBJ1-1; 9 nucleotides line up with TRBD1. CDR1 and CDR2 from the germline V gene are KGHSH and LQKENI. This CDR3 spans 15 amino acids. The V gene end was trimmed by 4 bases and the J gene end by 1 base; junction bases not matched to a gene: 4. The CDR3: CASSRTGGPNTEAFF. In DNA form, the CDR3 reads TGTGCCAGCTCACGCACAGGGGGCCCGAACACTGAAGCTTTCTTT. Together with reference TRBV18 and TRBJ1-1, the CDR3 gives the full variable domain: NAGVMQNPRHLVRRRGQEARLRCSPMKGHSHVYWYRQLPEEGLKFMVYLQKENIIDESGMPKERFSAEFPKEGPSILRIQQVVRGDSAAYFCASSRTGGPNTEAFFGQGTRLTVV.

The J gene is TRBJ2-1, the V gene TRBV2, with D unresolved. CDR1 is SNHLY and CDR2 is FYNNEI in the germline V gene. The CDR3 has 11 residues. With 4 bases removed from V and 7 bases from J, the gap between germline ends came to 5 bases. The CDR3: CASSARNEQFF. The CDR3 DNA follows: TGTGCCAGCAGTGCCCGTAATGAGCAGTTCTTC.

A remark on this clone: Other DNA sequences in this specimen translate into the identical CDR3. The V gene is TRBV5-6, the J gene TRBJ1-6, with 8 positions matching TRBD1. Germline V CDR1 and CDR2: SGHDT, YYEEEE. The CDR3 extends over 17 amino acids. The J segment lost 0 bases and the V segment lost 0 bases, leaving 2 bases of the junction unmatched. CDR3 sequence reads: CASSLGQGSSYNSPLHF. The CDR3 DNA follows: TGTGCCAGCAGCTTGGGACAGGGGAGCTCCTATAATTCACCCCTCCACTTT.

This clone has just a few counts. The genes are TRBV2 and TRBJ2-1; 8 nucleotides line up with TRBD2. From germline, CDR1 is SNHLY and CDR2 FYNNEI. V lost 6 bases and J lost 4; bases outside the gene matches: 5. The CDR3 covers 14 residues. The CDR3 region is CASRGVAGYNEQFF. As DNA, the CDR3 is TGTGCCAGCAGGGGAGTAGCGGGATACAATGAGCAGTTCTTC.

The V gene is TRBV7-2, the J gene TRBJ2-3; D remains ambiguous. This CDR3 has 13 amino acids. Germline CDR1 reads SGHTA; CDR2 reads FQGNSA. Trimming pared 5 bases from V and 4 bases from J, leaving 10 bases between. The CDR3 is CASSVELADTQYF. In DNA, the CDR3 is TGTGCCAGCAGCGTAGAGCTGGCAGATACGCAGTATTTT.

This clone was seen more than once but under ten times. Other DNA sequences in the same sample also yield this CDR3. The V gene is TRBV9, the J gene TRBJ2-5; the match to TRBD2 covers 7 bases. Germline CDR1 SGDLS, CDR2 YYNGEE. J was trimmed by 2 bases and V by 3 bases; bases with no gene match: 1. The CDR3 length is 13 residues. The CDR3 protein is CASSASGQETQYF. CDR3 coding DNA: TGTGCCAGCAGCGCTAGCGGACAAGAGACCCAGTACTTC.

The chain joins TRBV7-9 to TRBJ1-1; a weak D match, TRBD1 (5 bases). The germline V gene encodes CDR1 SEHNR and CDR2 FQNEAQ (reference sequence). Trimming took 5 bases from V and 5 from J, leaving 18 bases between them. The CDR3 consists of 15 residues. The CDR3, as DNA: TGTGCCAGCAGCACGGGGGTTCGGGTAAGAACTGAAGCTTTCTTT. Its translation is CASSTGVRVRTEAFF.

The chain links TRBV19 to TRBJ2-7; 10 bases are a match to TRBD1. V was clipped by 4 bases and J by 0 bases; unmatched bases: 3. The CDR3 is 15 amino acids. Germline V gives CDR1 LNHDA, CDR2 SQIVND (reference sequence). The DNA for the CDR3 is TGTGCCAGTAGTAGAGGGGACAGGGGCTCCTACGAGCAGTACTTC. As protein: CASSRGDRGSYEQYF.